These 24 T cell receptor beta chains were sequenced from one sample in a study of blood T cell repertoires in COVID-19 (dated by TCRdb to 2018 to 2021). Library preparation was by the immunoSEQ multiplex PCR assay. What TCRdb holds here is the immuneACCESS table cut down to in-frame rearrangements. Part of the clones is not present; checked against another copy, under half of the missing clones reflect an unresolved V gene, and the others are unexplained. This sample holds approximately 470,000 clones; about nine tenths were observed only once. In total, the top ten clones hold about 0.7% of the sample. The sample comprised PBMCs or T cells enriched from blood (not recorded which). The receptors come from a woman aged 18-35 years who had recovered from COVID-19.

Points on this clone: The same CDR3 also results from other DNA sequences found in this sample. The chain employs TRBV5-1 and TRBJ1-4; D uncertain. V was trimmed by 0 bases and J by 0 bases, leaving 6 bases between them. CDR1 is SGHRS and CDR2 is YFSETQ in the germline V gene. The CDR3 has 15 amino acids. The CDR3 sequence is CASSLAGATNEKLFF. The CDR3 coding sequence is TGCGCCAGCAGCTTGGCAGGTGCAACTAATGAAAAACTGTTTTTT.

In this sample, this clone turned up once. This sample also contains other DNA sequences that code for the same CDR3. The V and J genes are TRBV19 and TRBJ1-5, with TRBD1 matching 7 bases. The germline V gene encodes CDR1 LNHDA and CDR2 SQIVND (reference sequence). The CDR3 sequence is 15 residues long. The V and J ends lost 5 bases and 0 bases, in that order; junction bases with no gene match: 4. CDR3: CASSGTVYSNQPQHF. The DNA of the CDR3 is TGTGCCAGTAGTGGGACAGTTTATAGCAATCAGCCCCAGCATTTT.

This clone was detected only a few times. V is TRBV11-3 and J is TRBJ1-6; 7 bases match TRBD1. Germline V gene sequence: CDR1 SGHNT, CDR2 YENEEA. This CDR3 comprises 14 residues. With 4 bases clipped from V and 10 bases from J, the junction kept 7 bases outside the gene matches. The CDR3 loop reads CASSSGTVGSPLHF. The CDR3 nucleotides read TGTGCCAGCAGCTCAGGGACAGTGGGGTCACCCCTCCACTTT. The variable domain in full, completed from reference TRBV11-3 and TRBJ1-6, reads EAGVVQSPRYKIIEKKQPVAFWCNPISGHNTLYWYLQNLGQGPELLIRYENEEAVDDSQLPKDRFSAERLKGVDSTLKIQPAELGDSAVYLCASSSGTVGSPLHFGNGTRLTVT.

CDR3 DNA sequence: TGTGCCAGCAGCTGGCAGGGGGGGAACACTGAAGCTTTCTTT. This codes for CASSWQGGNTEAFF. V and J are TRBV7-9 and TRBJ1-1; 7 bases align to TRBD1. This CDR3 is 14 amino acids long. Germline V lookup: CDR1 SEHNR, CDR2 FQNEAQ (reference sequence). J gave up 1 base and V 4 bases, and 3 bases lay outside the gene matches.

This clone was counted once. This sequence joins TRBV5-1 and TRBJ2-5; TRBD2 matches at 9 bases. This CDR3 is 16 amino acids long. Germline CDR1 and CDR2: SGHRS and YFSETQ. Trimming removed 2 bases from V and 5 bases from J; junction bases left unmatched: 10. CDR3 DNA: TGCGCCAGCAGCTTCGGGGCGGGGGGGCTTCCCGAGACCCAGTACTTC. As protein: CASSFGAGGLPETQYF.

This clone occurred many times. This chain links TRBV4-1 with TRBJ2-7, with D possibly being TRBD2 (6 bases). CDR3 length: 15 amino acids. The germline V and J ends were trimmed by 2 bases and 3 bases, with 14 bases remaining between them. Germline lookup yields CDR1 MGHRA and CDR2 YSYEKL. The CDR3 reads CASSQPGTSIYEQYF. In DNA form, the CDR3 reads TGCGCCAGCAGCCAACCCGGGACTTCTATCTACGAGCAGTACTTC.

The rearrangement uses TRBV4-2 and TRBJ2-2, with TRBD2 identical over 11 bases. CDR1 is LGHNA, CDR2 YNFKEQ, per germline. The CDR3 length is 16 residues. Trimming cost V 1 base and J 6 bases; bases outside gene matches: 4. As DNA, the CDR3 is TGTGCCAGCAGCCAAGTTAGCGGGGGGGCGGCCGGGGAGCTGTTTTTT. As protein: CASSQVSGGAAGELFF.

The chain is built from TRBV27 and TRBJ1-4, with D maybe TRBD1 (6 bases). This CDR3 spans 16 amino acids. Germline V CDR1 and CDR2: MNHEY, SMNVEV (reference sequence). Trimming left V 6 bases short and J 1 base short, with 15 bases between. The chain's CDR3 is CASSQGRWGTNEKLFF. CDR3 in DNA: TGTGCCAGCAGCCAGGGGCGGTGGGGAACTAATGAAAAACTGTTTTTT.

The chain employs TRBV30 and TRBJ1-6; 9 bases are shared with TRBD1. Germline V gene lookup returns CDR1 GTSNPN and CDR2 SVGIG (reference sequence). With V trimmed by 4 bases and J by 14 bases, 15 bases remained unmatched. This CDR3 contains 15 residues. The CDR3 protein is CAWTKPGQGDWSLHF. Here the CDR3 DNA reads TGTGCCTGGACTAAACCGGGACAGGGTGACTGGTCCCTCCACTTT.

Concerning this clone: Mismatch with germline at one junction end may stem from a read error. V and J are TRBV10-3 and TRBJ2-7, with D possibly matching TRBD1 (5 bases). The germline V gene has CDR1 ENHRY and CDR2 SYGVKD. This CDR3 spans 15 amino acids. The CDR3 here is CAISEYPDSSYEQYF. CDR3 nucleotide sequence: TGTGCCATCAGCGAGTATCCAGACAGCTCCTACGAGCAGTACTTC.

The rearrangement links TRBV18 to TRBJ1-1, with D unclear. The CDR3 has 14 amino acids. Germline assignment: CDR1 KGHSH and CDR2 LQKENI. Trimming stripped 2 bases from V and 5 bases from J, with 12 bases between. Written as DNA, the CDR3 is TGTGCCAGCTCACCATTGAATCCCGGGACTGAAGCTTTCTTT. Amino acids: CASSPLNPGTEAFF.

J is TRBJ2-3 and V is TRBV9; 9 nucleotides line up with TRBD1. V lost 4 bases and J lost 1; bases outside the gene matches: 4. Germline CDR1 reads SGDLS; CDR2 reads YYNGEE. This CDR3 is built from 15 residues. DNA of the CDR3: TGTGCCAGCAGCAACCGGGACAGGGGCACAGATACGCAGTATTTT. This sequence encodes CASSNRDRGTDTQYF.

This sequence joins TRBV3-1 (or the pseudogene TRBV3-2) and TRBJ2-5, with TRBD2 matching over 9 bases. Trimming at V came to 5 bases and at J to 7 bases, leaving 11 bases not matched to a gene. CDR3 size: 15 residues. Germline V lookup: CDR1 LGHDT, CDR2 YNNKEL (reference sequence). The CDR3 here is CASSRGRTSDGTQYF. In nucleotides, the CDR3 is TGTGCCAGCAGCAGAGGGAGGACTAGCGATGGGACCCAGTACTTC.

A word on this clone: Distinct nucleotide sequences in the sample also encode this CDR3. The chain combines TRBV7-9 with TRBJ2-5, with D tentatively TRBD1 (5 bases). V was cut by 6 bases and J by 3 bases, with 8 bases left in between. Germline loops: CDR1 SEHNR, CDR2 FQNEAQ (reference sequence). The CDR3 covers 12 residues. CDR3 sequence: CASRQGEETQYF. For the CDR3, the DNA is TGTGCCAGCAGGCAGGGCGAAGAGACCCAGTACTTC. The full variable domain, rest sourced from reference TRBV7-9 and TRBJ2-5, is DTGVSQNPRHKITKRGQNVTFRCDPISEHNRLYWYRQTLGQGPEFLTYFQNEAQLEKSRLLSDRFSAERPKGSFSTLEIQRTEQGDSAMYLCASRQGEETQYFGPGTRLLVL.

The rearrangement links TRBV6-5 to TRBJ1-6, with D tentatively TRBD1 (6 bases). The CDR3 spans 15 residues. Per the germline V gene, CDR1 is MNHEY and CDR2 is SVGAGI. V was shortened by 5 bases and J by 5 bases, with 13 bases between the two germline ends. The CDR3: CASSPQQGNNSPLHF. The CDR3 DNA reads as TGTGCCAGCAGTCCCCAGCAGGGGAATAATTCACCCCTCCACTTT.

The J gene is TRBJ2-7, the V gene TRBV12-5, with D possibly matching TRBD2 (6 bases). Germline V gene lookup returns CDR1 LGHNT and CDR2 FRNRAP. The CDR3 runs to 19 residues. V dropped 2 bases and J dropped 2 bases, with 25 bases sitting between them. The CDR3 loop is CASGLPTHIRSSGTYEQYF. CDR3 nucleotides: TGTGCTAGTGGTTTGCCTACCCACATCCGGAGTAGCGGTACCTACGAGCAGTACTTC.

The chain recombines TRBV18 with TRBJ1-4; D gene uncertain. Per germline, CDR1 KGHSH and CDR2 LQKENI. CDR3 length: 13 amino acids. V shed 0 bases and J shed 8 bases, with 7 bases lying between them. As DNA, the CDR3 is TGTGCCAGCTCACCACCTACCAGAGAAAAACTGTTTTTT. Amino acid sequence: CASSPPTREKLFF.

This sequence joins TRBV7-8 and TRBJ1-2; 11 bases fit TRBD1. Per the germline V gene, CDR1 is SGHVS and CDR2 is FQNEAQ. With 4 bases clipped from V and 4 bases from J, the junction kept 5 bases outside the gene matches. CDR3 size: 15 residues. The CDR3 sequence: CASSSWTGGAYGYTF. DNA for the CDR3: TGTGCCAGCAGCTCCTGGACAGGGGGCGCCTATGGCTACACCTTC.

This chain joins TRBV19 and TRBJ1-5; D perhaps matches TRBD1 (6 bases). Deletions cut 5 bases from V and 8 bases from J, with 22 bases between. CDR3 length: 16 amino acids. CDR1 and CDR2 (germline): LNHDA, SQIVND (reference sequence). CDR3 nucleotides: TGTGCCAGTAGTTCCGATGAGGACAGTCGAGTGGAGCCCCAGCATTTT. As protein: CASSSDEDSRVEPQHF.

This chain joins TRBV3-1 (or the pseudogene TRBV3-2) and TRBJ2-7; the D gene is possibly TRBD2 (5 bases). The CDR3 covers 15 residues. The germline gives CDR1 LGHDT, CDR2 YNNKEL (reference sequence). Trimming cost V 1 base and J 3 bases, with 13 bases left between them. CDR3 region: CASSQALGPYYEQYF. CDR3 bases: TGTGCCAGCAGCCAAGCACTAGGCCCCTACTACGAGCAGTACTTC.

The J gene is TRBJ1-4, the V gene TRBV29-1; 9 bases align to TRBD1. This CDR3 spans 12 amino acids. Trimming at V came to 7 bases and at J to 8 bases, leaving 5 bases not matched to a gene. Germline V gives CDR1 SQVTM, CDR2 ANQGSEA. CDR3 DNA sequence: TGCAGCGCCAGACAGGGGGTCGAAAAACTGTTTTTT. Translation: CSARQGVEKLFF.

This sequence joins TRBV5-1 and TRBJ1-1, with D maybe TRBD1 (5 bases). Trimming removed 7 bases at V and 4 bases at J, with 14 bases between. This CDR3 spans 13 amino acids. CDR1 and CDR2 from the germline V gene are SGHRS and YFSETQ. CDR3 coding DNA: TGCGCCAGCGTAGAGAGCGGGGGCACTGAAGCTTTCTTT. Residues: CASVESGGTEAFF.

This clone was seen only once. CDR3 loop: CASRSPPSYEQYF. The CDR3 bases are TGTGCCAGCAGATCCCCTCCCTCCTACGAGCAGTACTTC. The chain joins TRBV6-5 to TRBJ2-7; D is unclear. CDR1 is MNHEY and CDR2 is SVGAGI in the germline V gene. V shed 6 bases and J shed 0 bases, with 9 bases lying between them. This CDR3 comprises 13 residues.

The genes are TRBV10-3 and TRBJ2-3, with D perhaps TRBD1 (6 bases). This CDR3 region has 14 residues. Trimming left V 4 bases short and J 4 bases short, with 12 bases between. The V gene's germline CDR1 is ENHRY and CDR2 SYGVKD. The CDR3 bases are TGTGCCATCAGTGTAGGGACAACCTCAGATACGCAGTATTTT. This gives the protein CAISVGTTSDTQYF.